Each of the 26 T cell receptor beta chains below was sequenced from the same sample in a study of response to subunit inactivated influenza vaccine. TCRdb reprocessed the RT-PCR reads with MiXCR, giving one entry per CDR3 protein. Of 200,000 to 300,000 distinct CDR3 sequences in the sample, 12% were seen once. Sequenced here: non-naive T cells sorted from PBMCs, sampled about 14 days before vaccination. The receptors were sampled from a man between 45 and 60 years old who received an inactivated influenza vaccine.

This clonotype was counted between two and nine times. The chain uses TRBV7-8 and TRBJ2-3; 7 positions agree with TRBD2. CDR1 and CDR2 (germline): SGHVS, FQNEAQ. The CDR3 is made up of 16 amino acids. V trimming: 5 bases; J trimming: 2 bases; junction bases outside the gene matches: 10. CDR3 loop: CASSRYSGLTTDTQYF. As DNA, the CDR3 is TGTGCCAGCAGCCGATATAGCGGGTTAACCACAGATACGCAGTATTTT. Looking up the rest from reference TRBV7-8 and TRBJ2-3 gives the full variable domain: GAGVSQSPRYKVAKRGQDVALRCDPISGHVSLFWYQQALGQGPEFLTYFQNEAQLDKSGLPSDRFFAERPEGSVSTLKIQRTQQEDSAVYLCASSRYSGLTTDTQYFGPGTRLTVL.

At least ten counts were recorded for this clonotype. The V call is TRBV5-1, the J call TRBJ2-2; perhaps TRBD2 as D (6 bases). V dropped 2 bases and J dropped 6 bases, with 11 bases sitting between them. From germline, CDR1 is SGHRS and CDR2 YFSETQ. This CDR3 is 14 amino acids long. CDR3 in amino acids: CASSFVAESGELFF. CDR3 DNA: TGCGCCAGCAGCTTCGTAGCGGAATCCGGGGAGCTGTTTTTT.

This clonotype was found a few times. This chain links TRBV11-2 with TRBJ2-3; the match to TRBD2 covers 7 bases. J was trimmed by 0 bases and V by 5 bases; bases with no gene match: 14. This CDR3 has 18 amino acids. Germline V gives CDR1 SGHAT, CDR2 FQNNGV. Written as DNA, the CDR3 is TGTGCCAGCAGCCGATTGGGGCTAGCGGTTCCTAGCACAGATACGCAGTATTTT. Translation: CASSRLGLAVPSTDTQYF.

The genes are TRBV5-1 and TRBJ1-4; D possibly corresponds to TRBD1 (6 bases). Per germline, CDR1 SGHRS and CDR2 YFSETQ. V was trimmed by 4 bases and J by 7 bases, leaving 20 bases between them. This CDR3 comprises 16 residues. CDR3 sequence reads: CASSEGVGEFSEKLFF. CDR3 DNA: TGCGCCAGCAGCGAGGGGGTCGGGGAGTTTTCTGAAAAACTGTTTTTT.

This clonotype was recorded at least ten times. The gene calls are TRBV25-1 and TRBJ1-4; D not resolved. Trimming removed 0 bases from V and 5 bases from J, with 10 bases in between. CDR1 is MGHDK, CDR2 SYGVNS, per germline. The CDR3 is 15 amino acids. This CDR3 is CASSEYTRRNEKLFF. The DNA for the CDR3 is TGTGCCAGCAGTGAATATACCCGACGGAATGAAAAACTGTTTTTT.

V usage is TRBV10-3 and J usage is TRBJ2-5; the D is unclear. This CDR3 is 12 amino acids long. Trimming cost V 4 bases and J 1 base, with 4 bases left between them. Per the germline V gene, CDR1 is ENHRY and CDR2 is SYGVKD. CDR3 in DNA: TGTGCCATCAGTGTCGCCCAAGAGACCCAGTACTTC. Its protein is CAISVAQETQYF.

V is TRBV7-8 and J is TRBJ1-6, with 8 bases identical to TRBD1. Per the germline V gene, CDR1 is SGHVS and CDR2 is FQNEAQ. The CDR3 contains 19 residues. V dropped 3 bases and J dropped 7; count of bases not matched to a gene: 17. CDR3 loop: CASSFRRQGILEKNSPLHF. CDR3 nucleotides: TGTGCCAGCAGCTTCCGCCGACAGGGGATCCTTGAGAAAAATTCACCCCTCCACTTT.

In its sample, this clonotype was seen a few times. The V call is TRBV5-4, the J call TRBJ1-2, with D perhaps TRBD1 (6 bases). The CDR3 runs to 14 residues. CDR1 is SGHNT and CDR2 is YYREEE in the germline V gene (reference sequence). The V and J ends lost 5 bases and 4 bases respectively, with 15 bases between them. The CDR3 sequence: CASRYRAGGYGYTF. DNA for the CDR3: TGTGCCAGCAGGTACAGGGCCGGCGGCTATGGCTACACCTTC.

The chain has TRBV11-2 and TRBJ1-2; D is undetermined. The V gene's germline CDR1 is SGHAT and CDR2 FQNNGV. The germline V and J ends were trimmed by 5 bases and 4 bases, with 17 bases remaining between them. The CDR3 consists of 15 residues. CDR3 region: CASSPRLGQTYGYTF. DNA of the CDR3: TGTGCCAGCAGCCCCAGGCTAGGTCAGACCTATGGCTACACCTTC.

This clonotype was counted only a few times. The rearrangement links TRBV20-1 to TRBJ2-1; D is perhaps TRBD1 (5 bases). Germline V lookup: CDR1 DFQATT, CDR2 SNEGSKA (reference sequence). The CDR3 sequence is 14 residues long. V was pared by 3 bases and J by 4 bases, with 13 bases between. CDR3 nucleotide sequence: TGCAGTGCTAGGCCCACCGACAGTTACAATGAGCAGTTCTTC. Its protein product is CSARPTDSYNEQFF.

The CDR3 nucleotides read TGTGCCACCAGTGATTTCCCGGGGACTAGCGGGAGGCCGAGGGATGAGCAGTTCTTC. The encoded protein is CATSDFPGTSGRPRDEQFF. This chain joins TRBV24-1 and TRBJ2-1, with TRBD2 matching 15 bases. From germline, CDR1 is KGHDR and CDR2 SFDVKD. This CDR3 contains 19 residues. The ends lost 1 base at V and 8 bases at J; junction bases unmatched: 11.

The table lists this clonotype with many counts. The rearrangement links TRBV28 to TRBJ1-4; TRBD1 is a possible D gene (5 bases). The germline V gene encodes CDR1 MDHEN and CDR2 SYDVKM. The length of the CDR3 is 17 residues. V lost 4 bases, J lost 7 bases, and 22 bases lay in between. CDR3 sequence reads: CASSSAGGGDRGEKLFF. In nucleotides, the CDR3 is TGTGCCAGCAGTTCGGCGGGGGGAGGGGATCGCGGTGAAAAACTGTTTTTT.

The chain is built from TRBV20-1 and TRBJ2-1; D ambiguous. Trimming took off 4 bases at V and 8 bases at J, with 6 bases between the two ends. This CDR3 has 10 residues. The V gene's germline CDR1 is DFQATT and CDR2 SNEGSKA (reference sequence). The CDR3: CSAKTYEQFF. The DNA of the CDR3 is TGCAGTGCTAAAACTTATGAGCAGTTCTTC.

This clonotype came up many times. This sequence joins TRBV5-1 and TRBJ2-2; 8 bases are a match to TRBD1. The CDR3 sequence is 15 residues long. Germline V gene data show CDR1 as SGHRS and CDR2 as YFSETQ. Trimming at V came to 4 bases and at J to 4 bases, leaving 6 bases not matched to a gene. CDR3 residues: CASSGRQGSTGELFF. CDR3 nucleotide sequence: TGCGCCAGCAGCGGAAGACAGGGGAGCACCGGGGAGCTGTTTTTT.

This chain joins TRBV19 and TRBJ2-7; D is uncertain. Germline V gene data show CDR1 as LNHDA and CDR2 as SQIVND (reference sequence). V lost 3 bases and J lost 3, with 9 bases in between. There are 13 residues in the CDR3. DNA of the CDR3: TGTGCCAGTAGTATGGGTTTAATCTACGAGCAGTACTTC. Translation: CASSMGLIYEQYF.

This clonotype showed up just a few times. The rearrangement uses TRBV5-1 and TRBJ2-1; no reliable D call. The length of the CDR3 is 15 residues. Germline CDR1 reads SGHRS; CDR2 reads YFSETQ. Trimming shortened V by 4 bases and J by 5 bases, and 16 bases separated the two germline ends. The CDR3, as DNA: TGCGCCAGCAGCGGAACTGTGCAGGCCAACAATGAGCAGTTCTTC. Its translation is CASSGTVQANNEQFF.

This clonotype was recorded at least ten times. The V gene is TRBV15, the J gene TRBJ2-1, with D possibly TRBD1 on 5 matching bases. The CDR3 contains 14 residues. Germline values: CDR1 LNHNV, CDR2 YYDKDF (reference sequence). Trimming cost V 7 bases and J 7 bases, with 17 bases left between them. The CDR3 DNA reads TGTGCCACCAATAAAGGGGATTTCGAGAATGAGCAGTTCTTC. It codes for CATNKGDFENEQFF.

The chain links TRBV25-1 to TRBJ2-2; D perhaps matches TRBD1 (6 bases). This CDR3 is 15 amino acids long. Trimming took 2 bases from V and 1 from J, leaving 8 bases between them. CDR1 MGHDK and CDR2 SYGVNS come from the germline V gene. The CDR3 DNA is TGTGCCAGCAGTGAAGTCAGGGGGAACACCGGGGAGCTGTTTTTT. Translated, it gives CASSEVRGNTGELFF.

This clonotype has a count of ten or more. The chain has TRBV7-9 and TRBJ2-2; no reliable D call. V lost 3 bases and J lost 6, with 2 bases in between. CDR3 length: 11 amino acids. Germline CDR1 SEHNR, CDR2 FQNEAQ (reference sequence). The CDR3: CASSFPGELFF. In DNA form, the CDR3 reads TGTGCCAGCAGCTTCCCCGGGGAGCTGTTTTTT.

About this clonotype: A much larger clone lies one base from this, so it may be a read error. This chain joins TRBV20-1 and TRBJ2-3; D is tentatively TRBD1 or TRBD2 (5 bases each). Between the trimmed V and J ends, which lost 4 bases and 1 base, there was a span of 12 bases. CDR1 DFQATT and CDR2 SNEGSKA come from the germline V gene (reference sequence). The CDR3 spans 14 residues. CDR3 in DNA: TGCAGTGCTACTTGGGGGTGGGGCACAGATACGCAGTATTTT. Amino acids: CSATWGWGTDTQYF.

J is TRBJ2-2 and V is TRBV9, with a possible D match to TRBD1 (6 bases). The length of the CDR3 is 15 residues. V shed 0 bases and J shed 6 bases, with 12 bases lying between them. CDR1 SGDLS and CDR2 YYNGEE come from the germline V gene. This CDR3 is CASSVAPGVAGELFF. Written as DNA, the CDR3 is TGTGCCAGCAGCGTAGCCCCAGGGGTGGCCGGGGAGCTGTTTTTT.

This chain connects TRBV20-1 to TRBJ1-5; 8 bases line up with TRBD1. V dropped 0 bases and J dropped 0; count of bases not matched to a gene: 7. Germline CDR1 reads DFQATT; CDR2 reads SNEGSKA (reference sequence). The CDR3 has 17 amino acids. The CDR3 sequence is CSARDPDRAHSNQPQHF. In DNA, the CDR3 is TGCAGTGCTAGAGACCCGGACAGGGCCCATAGCAATCAGCCCCAGCATTTT.

V gene TRBV11-2 combines with J gene TRBJ2-7; 7 positions agree with TRBD2. The V and J ends lost 1 base and 6 bases, in that order; junction bases with no gene match: 21. Germline loops: CDR1 SGHAT, CDR2 FQNNGV. This CDR3 region has 19 residues. CDR3 coding DNA: TGTGCCAGCAGCTTAGTCTTTTCCATTTGGCGGGAGAGACTAAGCGAGCAGTACTTC. It yields the protein CASSLVFSIWRERLSEQYF.

This clonotype was observed many times. The chain links TRBV12-3 or TRBV12-4 to TRBJ1-1; TRBD1 aligns across 7 bases. V trimming: 6 bases; J trimming: 3 bases; junction bases outside the gene matches: 4. This CDR3 has 13 residues. CDR3 DNA sequence: TGTGCCAGCAGACCAACAGGGGACACTGAAGCTTTCTTT. Its translation: CASRPTGDTEAFF.

This clonotype was seen a few times. The chain couples TRBV5-1 to TRBJ1-2; no firm D call. V was trimmed by 4 bases and J by 0 bases, leaving 10 bases between them. Per the germline V gene, CDR1 is SGHRS and CDR2 is YFSETQ. This CDR3 comprises 14 residues. CDR3 nucleotides: TGCGCCAGCAGCCCGGCCCCAGCTAACTATGGCTACACCTTC. It translates to CASSPAPANYGYTF. The full variable domain, its missing parts supplied by reference TRBV5-1 and TRBJ1-2, is KAGVTQTPRYLIKTRGQQVTLSCSPISGHRSVSWYQQTPGQGLQFLFEYFSETQRNKGNFPGRFSGRQFSNSRSEMNVSTLELGDSALYLCASSPAPANYGYTFGSGTRLTVV.

This clonotype was seen only a few times. This chain links TRBV6-2 or TRBV6-3 with TRBJ2-7; D is unclear. V was pared by 6 bases and J by 3 bases, with 6 bases between. The CDR3 runs 11 residues. Germline lookup yields CDR1 MNHEY and CDR2 SVGEGT. This chain's CDR3 is CASRGFYEQYF. In DNA form, the CDR3 reads TGTGCCAGCAGGGGATTCTACGAGCAGTACTTC.